This T cell receptor (beta chain) is drawn from a study of T cell responses to AZD1222 COVID-19 vaccine. In regard to this clone: Antigen: not known.

Clones were sequenced by immunoSEQ multiplex PCR, and TCRdb holds only the in-frame ones, with some missing. The sample includes 140,000 or so clones, roughly 92% of them seen just once. Overall study results and limits: Just a handful of people given AZD1222 tested seropositive at baseline. After the peak T cell response, and only then, were repertoires sampled. The donors showed a predominance of white British ancestry and of females, with possible underestimation of clonal diversity.

The V segment lost 7 bases and the J segment 5 bases; nucleotides outside the gene matches: 13. CDR1 and CDR2 from the germline V gene are MNHEY and SVGAGI. The CDR3 length is 15 residues. Material: peripheral blood, obtained on day 0 of AZD1222 vaccination. The clonotype comes from an adult in good health. This rearrangement joins TRBV6-5 to TRBJ1-1; 7 nucleotides align to TRBD1. The CDR3 region is CASIEGAHFRTEAFF. The CDR3 region has the DNA TGTGCCAGCATCGAGGGGGCGCACTTTCGGACTGAAGCTTTCTTT.